One sample yielded the 14 T cell receptor beta chains listed below, sequenced in a study of blood T cell repertoires in COVID-19 (dated by TCRdb to 2020 to 2021). The method behind the library was the immunoSEQ multiplex PCR assay. TCRdb obtained this table from immuneACCESS and retained in-frame rearrangements with V and J assigned. These tables miss some clones; where compared with another copy, unresolved V genes account for less than half of the shortfall, and the remainder is unexplained. This sample holds some 170,000 clones; roughly 84% were observed only once. 1% to 1.5% of the sample is taken by the ten largest. The specimen sequenced was PBMCs or T cells enriched from blood (not recorded which). The receptors shown here come from a human donor with acute COVID-19. The donor label of this sample is uncertain.

A single count supports this clone. This chain uses TRBV19 with TRBJ2-5; 7 positions match TRBD2. V was pared by 7 bases and J by 2 bases, with 4 bases of the junction left unmatched. This CDR3 region has 13 residues. The germline gives CDR1 LNHDA, CDR2 SQIVND (reference sequence). CDR3 DNA sequence: TGTGCCAGTACCCCGGGGGGTCAAGAGACCCAGTACTTC. As protein: CASTPGGQETQYF. Complete variable domain (other parts from reference TRBV19 and TRBJ2-5): DGGITQSPKYLFRKEGQNVTLSCEQNLNHDAMYWYRQDPGQGLRLIYYSQIVNDFQKGDIAEGYSVSREKKESFPLTVTSAQKNPTAFYLCASTPGGQETQYFGPGTRLLVL.

In its sample, this clone was seen once. The genes are TRBV5-5 and TRBJ1-1; 7 nucleotides match TRBD1. The CDR3 length is 14 residues. The V gene's germline CDR1 is SGHKS and CDR2 YYEKEE (reference sequence). V dropped 4 bases and J dropped 4; count of bases not matched to a gene: 7. This chain's CDR3 is CASSKQDRTTEAFF. The CDR3 region has the DNA TGTGCCAGCAGCAAACAGGACAGGACCACTGAAGCTTTCTTT.

Worth noting for this clone: Other DNA sequences from this sample encode an identical CDR3 as well. This chain uses TRBV29-1 with TRBJ1-1; a possible D gene is TRBD1 (5 bases). The ends were cut back, 4 bases at V and 5 bases at J, with 8 bases in the middle. The CDR3 extends over 11 amino acids. Looked up from germline, CDR1 is SQVTM and CDR2 is ANQGSEA. For the CDR3, the DNA is TGCAGCGTTGTTGGGGGGACTGAAGCTTTCTTT. Translated: CSVVGGTEAFF.

The chain has TRBV10-3 and TRBJ1-3, with 7 bases matching TRBD1. Trimming took 9 bases from V and 4 from J; bases not matched to a gene: 6. The length of the CDR3 is 13 residues. Germline V gives CDR1 ENHRY, CDR2 SYGVKD. DNA of the CDR3: TGTGCCATTGAAGGGGGCGCAGGAAACACCATATATTTT. This codes for CAIEGGAGNTIYF.

About this clone itself: In the same sample, other DNA sequences code for this CDR3. This chain links TRBV6-6 with TRBJ2-7, with TRBD2 as a possible D gene (5 bases). This CDR3 region has 15 residues. The V gene's germline CDR1 is MNHNY and CDR2 SVGAGI (reference sequence). Trimming pared 0 bases from V and 4 bases from J, leaving 13 bases between. The chain's CDR3 is CASSYSPGKGYEQYF. CDR3 in DNA: TGTGCCAGCAGTTACTCACCCGGGAAAGGGTACGAGCAGTACTTC.

The CDR3 spells CASSLAGIFQETQYF. In DNA, the CDR3 is TGCGCCAGCAGCTTGGCCGGGATCTTCCAAGAGACCCAGTACTTC. The chain couples TRBV5-1 to TRBJ2-5, with D possibly being TRBD2 (5 bases). From germline, CDR1 is SGHRS and CDR2 YFSETQ. The CDR3 spans 15 residues. The germline V and J ends were trimmed by 0 bases and 1 base, with 10 bases remaining between them.

The CDR3 DNA reads TGTGCCAGCAGTTTAACGAGCGGGGGGGGCACCGGGGAGCTGTTTTTT. It translates to CASSLTSGGGTGELFF. The J gene is TRBJ2-2, the V gene TRBV27; 10 nucleotides align to TRBD2. CDR1 is MNHEY and CDR2 is SMNVEV in the germline V gene (reference sequence). This CDR3 region has 16 residues. The trim removed 2 bases at V and 4 bases at J, leaving 4 bases unmatched.

This chain links TRBV6-4 with TRBJ2-3; 7 nucleotides line up with TRBD1. This CDR3 region has 14 residues. V was pared by 3 bases and J by 1 base, with 1 base of the junction left unmatched. Germline V CDR1 and CDR2: MRHNA, SNTAGT. The CDR3 is CASSEDRGTDTQYF. The CDR3 DNA sequence: TGTGCCAGCAGTGAAGACAGGGGCACAGATACGCAGTATTTT.

J is TRBJ1-6 and V is TRBV7-3; D uncertain. The CDR3 has 14 residues. With 3 bases removed from V and 4 bases from J, the gap between germline ends came to 7 bases. Germline V gene data show CDR1 as SGHTA and CDR2 as FQGTGA. This CDR3 is CASSLGPYNSPLHF. The DNA for the CDR3 is TGTGCCAGCAGCTTGGGCCCTTATAATTCACCCCTCCACTTT.

V and J are TRBV27 and TRBJ2-1, with D perhaps matching TRBD2 (6 bases). V was cut by 6 bases and J by 9 bases, with 21 bases left in between. Germline V gene lookup returns CDR1 MNHEY and CDR2 SMNVEV (reference sequence). The CDR3 loop spans 15 amino acids. CDR3 nucleotide sequence: TGTGCCAGCAGCCCGTCGCGGGGAGCCGGGGCTGAGCAGTTCTTC. It translates to CASSPSRGAGAEQFF.

The chain employs TRBV7-9 and TRBJ2-7; TRBD1 might be the D (7 bases). V lost 4 bases, J lost 2 bases, and 15 bases lay in between. CDR3 length: 15 amino acids. Germline CDR1 is SEHNR and CDR2 is FQNEAQ (reference sequence). CDR3 region: CASSSYRGLAYEQYF. The DNA for the CDR3 is TGTGCCAGCAGCTCCTACAGGGGACTGGCCTACGAGCAGTACTTC.

V usage is TRBV4-3 and J usage is TRBJ1-4; D not certain. Germline V CDR1 and CDR2: LGHNA, YSLEER. V lost 1 base, J lost 6 bases, and 9 bases lay in between. The CDR3 has 14 residues. The CDR3 region is CASSQASGDEKLFF. The CDR3 DNA sequence: TGCGCCAGCAGCCAAGCGTCCGGAGATGAAAAACTGTTTTTT.

The chain links TRBV6-2 or TRBV6-3 to TRBJ1-5; 8 bases agree with TRBD1. Germline CDR1 MNHEY, CDR2 SVGEGT. After removal of 5 bases from V and 4 bases from J, the junction contained 10 bases not matched to a gene. The CDR3 runs 16 residues. The CDR3 nucleotides are TGTGCCAGCAGTCAACAGGACAGGGCTGTTAATCAGCCCCAGCATTTT. This encodes CASSQQDRAVNQPQHF.

The V gene is TRBV5-1, the J gene TRBJ2-1, with D perhaps matching TRBD2 (6 bases). The CDR3 runs 16 residues. Between the trimmed V and J ends, which lost 3 bases and 2 bases, there was a span of 15 bases. The germline V gene has CDR1 SGHRS and CDR2 YFSETQ. In nucleotides, the CDR3 is TGCGCCAGCAGCTGGGTGGGCGGGGCGGCCTACAATGAGCAGTTCTTC. Its protein is CASSWVGGAAYNEQFF. The full variable domain, its missing parts supplied by reference TRBV5-1 and TRBJ2-1, is KAGVTQTPRYLIKTRGQQVTLSCSPISGHRSVSWYQQTPGQGLQFLFEYFSETQRNKGNFPGRFSGRQFSNSRSEMNVSTLELGDSALYLCASSWVGGAAYNEQFFGPGTRLTVL.